These 24 T cell receptor beta chains were sequenced from one sample in a study of blood T cell repertoires in COVID-19. This table comes from immunoSEQ multiplex PCR, and its TCRdb copy is limited to in-frame clones, with some not included. The table has about 110,000 clones, about four fifths seen once; the top ten hold just over 4%. Specimen: peripheral blood. The receptors shown here come from an older woman with acute or convalescent COVID-19.

J is TRBJ2-5 and V is TRBV6-5, with D perhaps TRBD1 (6 bases). The V end lost 6 bases, the J end lost 0 bases, and 14 bases lay between the germline ends. Germline V gene lookup returns CDR1 MNHEY and CDR2 SVGAGI. The CDR3 loop spans 15 amino acids. The CDR3 sequence: CASRNGDTYQETQYF. The CDR3 DNA follows: TGTGCCAGCAGGAACGGGGACACGTACCAAGAGACCCAGTACTTC.

The J gene is TRBJ1-4, the V gene TRBV9; 8 nucleotides match TRBD1. Germline trimming cut 4 bases from V and 4 bases from J; bases unmatched to any gene: 3. The CDR3 length is 14 residues. Germline V gene sequence: CDR1 SGDLS, CDR2 YYNGEE. The CDR3 protein is CASSQGADNEKLFF. CDR3 in DNA: TGTGCCAGCAGCCAGGGGGCGGATAATGAAAAACTGTTTTTT.

This chain joins TRBV2 and TRBJ1-4; tentative D call: TRBD1 (6 bases). The V and J ends lost 5 bases and 7 bases respectively, with 23 bases between them. Germline loops: CDR1 SNHLY, CDR2 FYNNEI. This CDR3 region has 17 residues. The CDR3 DNA is TGTGCCAGCAGTACTGACCTACAGGGTAACGAAGGTGAAAAACTGTTTTTT. It translates to CASSTDLQGNEGEKLFF.

This clone occurred a few times. The genes are TRBV5-1 and TRBJ2-3, with 8 bases fitting TRBD2. After removal of 0 bases from V and 3 bases from J, the junction contained 6 bases not matched to a gene. This CDR3 is 16 amino acids long. CDR1 is SGHRS, CDR2 YFSETQ, per germline. CDR3 amino acids: CASSLVVGGVTDTQYF. DNA for the CDR3: TGCGCCAGCAGCTTGGTTGTCGGGGGGGTGACAGATACGCAGTATTTT.

This clone appeared once. The chain recombines TRBV7-9 with TRBJ1-6; D unclear. This CDR3 is built from 15 residues. Trimming took 1 base from V and 0 from J, leaving 4 bases between them. CDR1 and CDR2 (germline): SEHNR, FQNEAQ (reference sequence). The CDR3 spells CASSLVSSYNSPLHF. DNA of the CDR3: TGTGCCAGCAGCTTAGTCAGCTCCTATAATTCACCCCTCCACTTT.

J is TRBJ2-7 and V is TRBV10-3, with D maybe TRBD2 (5 bases). Looked up from germline, CDR1 is ENHRY and CDR2 is SYGVKD. CDR3 size: 17 residues. V was clipped by 0 bases and J by 5 bases, with 20 bases between them. Here the CDR3 reads CAISESTNGGELNEQYV. The CDR3 DNA reads as TGTGCCATCAGTGAGTCTACAAATGGAGGTGAGTTGAACGAGCAGTACGTC.

This chain links TRBV2 with TRBJ1-5; a weak D match, TRBD1 (5 bases). Trimming pared 8 bases from V and 7 bases from J, leaving 12 bases between. Germline values: CDR1 SNHLY, CDR2 FYNNEI. The CDR3 is made up of 12 amino acids. For the CDR3, the DNA is TGTGCCAGCTCGGAGGGGTACCAGCCCCAGCATTTT. Amino acids: CASSEGYQPQHF.

The chain carries TRBV21-1 and TRBJ1-1; the table gives TRBD1 as D, unverified against the DNA. TRBV21-1 is termed a pseudogene. The CDR3 has 13 amino acids. The CDR3, as DNA: TGTGCCAGCAGCAAAGAGGACACAACTGAAGCTTTCTTT. It specifies CASSKEDTTEAFF.

This chain links TRBV28 with TRBJ1-5; no clear D gene. The germline V gene encodes CDR1 MDHEN and CDR2 SYDVKM. Trimming cost V 2 bases and J 4 bases, with 9 bases left between them. The CDR3 runs to 14 residues. This CDR3 reads CASSLRQDNQPQHF. The CDR3 region has the DNA TGTGCCAGCAGTTTACGGCAGGATAATCAGCCCCAGCATTTT.

A remark on this clone: Additional DNA sequences in this sample encode the identical CDR3. The chain has TRBV10-3 and TRBJ1-1; possibly TRBD1 for D (6 bases). The CDR3 has 14 amino acids. CDR1 is ENHRY, CDR2 SYGVKD, per germline. Trimming took 3 bases from V and 1 from J, leaving 9 bases between them. The CDR3 DNA follows: TGTGCCATCAGTGAAGGACAGTCGAACACTGAAGCTTTCTTT. Amino acids: CAISEGQSNTEAFF.

The chain employs TRBV5-1 and TRBJ1-2; the D gene is possibly TRBD1 (5 bases). V was clipped by 2 bases and J by 8 bases, with 13 bases between them. The germline gives CDR1 SGHRS, CDR2 YFSETQ. The CDR3 sequence is 13 residues long. Written as DNA, the CDR3 is TGCGCCAGCAGCTTCCGGACCAAGGGGGGCTACACCTTC. Translated: CASSFRTKGGYTF.

The chain employs TRBV6-5 and TRBJ2-1, with 13 bases matching TRBD2. Germline V gene lookup returns CDR1 MNHEY and CDR2 SVGAGI. There are 15 residues in the CDR3. The V and J ends lost 6 bases and 6 bases, in that order; junction bases with no gene match: 5. CDR3 bases: TGTGCCAGCAGCCAGGGACTAGCGGGATCCAATGAGCAGTTCTTC. This codes for CASSQGLAGSNEQFF.

This clone has a single count. This chain joins TRBV5-1 and TRBJ2-1; D gene unclear. Trimming cost V 0 bases and J 9 bases, with 13 bases left between them. This CDR3 contains 14 residues. The germline gives CDR1 SGHRS, CDR2 YFSETQ. This CDR3 is CASSLGDLASEQFF. CDR3 in DNA: TGCGCCAGCAGCTTGGGAGACTTGGCGAGTGAGCAGTTCTTC.

This clone was counted a few times. This rearrangement joins TRBV4-1 to TRBJ2-1; D perhaps matches TRBD2 (5 bases). The CDR3 loop spans 16 amino acids. Germline V gene data show CDR1 as MGHRA and CDR2 as YSYEKL. The ends were cut back, 4 bases at V and 1 base at J, with 14 bases in the middle. CDR3 nucleotide sequence: TGCGCCAGCAGCCGAGGTGGACTGGAGTCCTACAATGAGCAGTTCTTC. Its translation: CASSRGGLESYNEQFF.

The chain recombines TRBV10-3 with TRBJ2-5, with 10 bases matching TRBD1. The junction had 6 bases not matched to a gene; V was cut back by 0 bases and J by 2 bases. The CDR3 loop spans 17 amino acids. CDR1 ENHRY and CDR2 SYGVKD come from the germline V gene. The CDR3 DNA is TGTGCCATCAGTGAGTCGATCCGGACAGGGGGACAAGAGACCCAGTACTTC. Translation: CAISESIRTGGQETQYF.

The chain combines TRBV6-5 with TRBJ2-3; D gene ambiguous. Germline V gene data show CDR1 as MNHEY and CDR2 as SVGAGI. V was pared by 2 bases and J by 3 bases, with 15 bases between. The CDR3 extends over 16 amino acids. The CDR3 DNA reads TGTGCCAGCAGTTACGACGGGTCTGCACGGACAGATACGCAGTATTTT. Encoded protein: CASSYDGSARTDTQYF.

The gene calls are TRBV4-2 and TRBJ2-1; the match to TRBD2 covers 7 bases. The CDR3 sequence is 13 residues long. The V gene end was trimmed by 3 bases and the J gene end by 9 bases; junction bases not matched to a gene: 5. Germline values: CDR1 LGHNA, CDR2 YNFKEQ. CDR3 amino acids: CASSQTGGPEQFF. CDR3 nucleotides: TGTGCCAGCAGCCAGACGGGGGGACCTGAGCAGTTCTTC.

The chain joins TRBV21-1 to TRBJ1-3. TRBV21-1 is classified as a pseudogene. The CDR3 has 21 amino acids. The CDR3 protein is CASSSLGIRGGVLASGNTIYF. CDR3 bases: TGTGCCAGCAGCTCTCTGGGAATTCGCGGGGGCGTTTTAGCATCTGGAAACACCATATATTTT.

The chain combines TRBV7-9 with TRBJ2-1; D uncertain. The CDR3 is 11 residues long. Germline values: CDR1 SEHNR, CDR2 FQNEAQ (reference sequence). V was clipped by 3 bases and J by 5 bases, with 2 bases between them. The CDR3 spells CASSFNNEQFF. CDR3 DNA: TGTGCCAGCAGCTTCAACAATGAGCAGTTCTTC.

This clone was recorded a few times. This chain joins TRBV24-1 and TRBJ1-5; the match to TRBD1 covers 10 bases. The germline gives CDR1 KGHDR, CDR2 SFDVKD. With V trimmed by 4 bases and J by 5 bases, 7 bases remained unmatched. This CDR3 has 16 residues. CDR3: CATSDPGTGADQPQHF. As DNA, the CDR3 is TGTGCCACCAGTGACCCCGGGACAGGGGCGGATCAGCCCCAGCATTTT.

Written as DNA, the CDR3 is TGTGCCAGCAGTGATTTCGGGACAGCGATGAACACTGAAGCTTTCTTT. Its protein product is CASSDFGTAMNTEAFF. This chain joins TRBV2 and TRBJ1-1; TRBD1 agrees at 7 bases. Germline lookup yields CDR1 SNHLY and CDR2 FYNNEI. J gave up 0 bases and V 3 bases, and 7 bases lay outside the gene matches. The CDR3 consists of 16 residues. Complete variable domain (other parts from reference TRBV2 and TRBJ1-1): EPEVTQTPSHQVTQMGQEVILRCVPISNHLYFYWYRQILGQKVEFLVSFYNNEISEKSEIFDDQFSVERPDGSNFTLKIRSTKLEDSAMYFCASSDFGTAMNTEAFFGQGTRLTVV.

This chain connects TRBV28 to TRBJ2-7, with TRBD1 identical over 7 bases. The CDR3 loop spans 16 amino acids. With 4 bases clipped from V and 4 bases from J, the junction kept 13 bases outside the gene matches. Germline V gives CDR1 MDHEN, CDR2 SYDVKM. The DNA of the CDR3 is TGTGCCAGCAGTTGGGCCAAGACCGGGACAGTTTACGAGCAGTACTTC. This gives the protein CASSWAKTGTVYEQYF.

The chain has TRBV15 and TRBJ1-1; the D gene is possibly TRBD1 (6 bases). CDR3 length equals 12 residues. CDR1 is LNHNV, CDR2 YYDKDF, per germline (reference sequence). V was trimmed by 6 bases and J by 8 bases, leaving 13 bases between them. CDR3 region: CATRPPRGEAFF. For the CDR3, the DNA is TGTGCCACCAGGCCCCCCAGGGGAGAAGCTTTCTTT.

This sequence joins TRBV4-1 and TRBJ1-1; 7 bases are shared with TRBD1. Germline V gene data show CDR1 as MGHRA and CDR2 as YSYEKL. V trimming: 0 bases; J trimming: 0 bases; junction bases outside the gene matches: 10. This CDR3 has 18 amino acids. The CDR3 spells CASSQDRGRTGLNTEAFF. DNA of the CDR3: TGCGCCAGCAGCCAAGATCGGGGACGGACAGGATTGAACACTGAAGCTTTCTTT.